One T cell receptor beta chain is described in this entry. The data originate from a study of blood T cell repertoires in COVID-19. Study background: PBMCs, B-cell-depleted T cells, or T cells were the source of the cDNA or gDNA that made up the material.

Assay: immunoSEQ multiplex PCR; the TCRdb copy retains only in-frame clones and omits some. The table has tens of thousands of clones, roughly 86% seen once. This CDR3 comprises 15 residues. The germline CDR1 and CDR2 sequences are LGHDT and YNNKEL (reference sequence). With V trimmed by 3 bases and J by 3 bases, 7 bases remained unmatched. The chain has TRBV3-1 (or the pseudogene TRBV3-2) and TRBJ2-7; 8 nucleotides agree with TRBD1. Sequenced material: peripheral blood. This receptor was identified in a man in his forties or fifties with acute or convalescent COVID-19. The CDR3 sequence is CASSQGTGALYEQYF. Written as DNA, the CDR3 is TGTGCCAGCAGCCAGGGGACAGGAGCCCTCTACGAGCAGTACTTC.